The entry that follows covers one T cell receptor beta chain sequence. Its antigen is unidentified. The data originate from a study of post-analysis software for immune sequencing data. Study overall: Some patients lacked subtype; others had relapsing-remitting, secondary progressive or progressive-relapsing disease. Study conclusions and caveats: There were five or six TRBV segments more frequent in patients than controls, and TRBV5-6, TRBV5-1 and TRBV20-1 were among them. The study found significantly lower normalized Chao1 diversity in multiple sclerosis patients than in controls.

V was trimmed by 6 bases and J by 2 bases, leaving 7 bases between them. Germline V CDR1 and CDR2: MNHEY, SVGAGI. The CDR3 spans 12 residues. TCR beta cDNA libraries had unique molecular identifiers. T cells numbering roughly 1 to 11 million yielded cDNA molecules that totaled roughly 0.5 million. TCRdb ran MiXCR on the PCR reads and lists one entry per CDR3 protein. Of 430,000 or so distinct CDR3 sequences listed, approximately 37% are singletons. The TCR originated in a girl aged 2 to 9 with multiple sclerosis. Sequencing was done on a sample of blood. This chain uses TRBV6-5 with TRBJ2-5; no definite D call. The CDR3 region is CASSNEQETQYF. The CDR3 DNA follows: TGTGCCAGCAGCAACGAGCAAGAGACCCAGTACTTC.